Described below is a single T cell receptor beta chain sequence and its context. V was shortened by 3 bases and J by 1 base, with 12 bases between the two germline ends. The CDR3 sequence is 15 residues long. Per germline, CDR1 MNHNS and CDR2 SASEGT. This entry is derived from a study of regulatory T cells in long-lasting Graves disease. For TCR beta, libraries came from iRepertoire HTBI primers and Arm-PCR of CDR3 regions. In TCRdb, the multiplex PCR reads were re-called with MiXCR into one record per CDR3 protein. The sample yields roughly 500,000 distinct CDR3 sequences, roughly 13% seen once. As to time point: newly diagnosed GD, antithyroid drugs for less than 3 months. PBMC-extracted RNA yielded the TCR library. This same sample was also part of a study on T cells in Graves' hyperthyroidism and ophthalmopathy.

This clonotype originated in a man under 40 with Graves disease. Sequences were derived from peripheral blood mononuclear cells (PBMCs), sampled at new diagnosis, from a patient treated with antithyroid drugs. The rearrangement uses TRBV6-1 and TRBJ1-1; D perhaps matches TRBD1 (5 bases). Written as DNA, the CDR3 is TGTGCCAGCAGTGACACGGGACGGAAGAACACTGAAGCTTTCTTT. Translation: CASSDTGRKNTEAFF.